The 8 T cell receptor beta chains reported below all come from one sample, sequenced in a study of cytomegalovirus exposure and HLA in healthy donors. Sequencing was performed with immunoSEQ multiplex PCR; in TCRdb, only in-frame clones are kept and a portion is missing. Altogether about 73,000 clones are present, 70% to 90% being singletons, with the ten largest covering 3.8%. Sequencing was performed on PBMCs. The source is a woman between 18 and 30 years old in good health and CMV-seropositive.

The chain recombines TRBV20-1 with TRBJ2-3; no firm D call. Germline loops: CDR1 DFQATT, CDR2 SNEGSKA (reference sequence). The CDR3 totals 11 residues. Deletions cut 5 bases from V and 1 base from J, with 4 bases between. The DNA for the CDR3 is TGCAGTGCTCGCGGCACAGATACGCAGTATTTT. This gives the protein CSARGTDTQYF.

This clone has only one observation. The chain has TRBV7-8 and TRBJ2-7; D is unclear. The CDR3 is 12 residues long. CDR1 SGHVS and CDR2 FQNEAQ come from the germline V gene. Trimming left V 5 bases short and J 0 bases short, with 5 bases between. CDR3 bases: TGTGCCAGCAGCCCCCTCTCCTACGAGCAGTACTTC. Its translation: CASSPLSYEQYF.

The chain combines TRBV2 with TRBJ2-7, with D possibly being TRBD2 (6 bases). CDR1 is SNHLY, CDR2 FYNNEI, per germline. With 3 bases removed from V and 1 base from J, the gap between germline ends came to 10 bases. The CDR3 covers 14 residues. CDR3 sequence reads: CASSERGLSYEQYF. Written as DNA, the CDR3 is TGTGCCAGCAGTGAGCGGGGCTTATCCTACGAGCAGTACTTC.

The gene calls are TRBV7-8 and TRBJ2-1; 8 positions agree with TRBD1. CDR1 is SGHVS and CDR2 is FQNEAQ in the germline V gene. The CDR3 is 14 amino acids. V trimming: 5 bases; J trimming: 7 bases; junction bases outside the gene matches: 7. CDR3: CASSTRTGQNEQFF. The CDR3 bases are TGTGCCAGCAGCACCCGGACAGGGCAGAATGAGCAGTTCTTC.

The table lists this clone with a count of one. The genes are TRBV4-1 and TRBJ1-1, with D tentatively TRBD1 (5 bases). This CDR3 comprises 15 residues. Germline V CDR1 and CDR2: MGHRA, YSYEKL. Trimming pared 5 bases from V and 0 bases from J, leaving 13 bases between. CDR3 sequence reads: CASSGRGGMNTEAFF. In DNA form, the CDR3 reads TGCGCCAGCAGCGGCCGGGGGGGGATGAACACTGAAGCTTTCTTT.

This clone was detected only once. The sample contains more than one DNA sequence encoding this CDR3. The chain joins TRBV28 to TRBJ1-5; D might be TRBD1 (6 bases). The ends were cut back, 5 bases at V and 4 bases at J, with 12 bases in the middle. The CDR3 loop spans 14 amino acids. Per the germline V gene, CDR1 is MDHEN and CDR2 is SYDVKM. The CDR3 is CASSTRQGNQPQHF. The CDR3 DNA follows: TGTGCCAGCAGTACTCGGCAGGGGAATCAGCCCCAGCATTTT.

A few counts support this clone. This chain connects TRBV19 to TRBJ2-2; 9 bases map to TRBD1. The trim removed 3 bases at V and 1 base at J, leaving 6 bases unmatched. Germline values: CDR1 LNHDA, CDR2 SQIVND (reference sequence). The CDR3 sequence is 17 residues long. CDR3: CASSMNTGGLNTGELFF. For the CDR3, the DNA is TGTGCCAGTAGTATGAATACAGGGGGCTTGAACACCGGGGAGCTGTTTTTT.

V and J are TRBV2 and TRBJ2-1, with 9 bases that match TRBD2. J gave up 6 bases and V 5 bases, and 11 bases lay outside the gene matches. Germline CDR1 and CDR2: SNHLY and FYNNEI. This CDR3 is 16 amino acids long. The chain's CDR3 is CASSLRGFSGSNEQFF. CDR3 DNA sequence: TGTGCCAGCAGTCTTCGGGGTTTTAGCGGGAGCAATGAGCAGTTCTTC.